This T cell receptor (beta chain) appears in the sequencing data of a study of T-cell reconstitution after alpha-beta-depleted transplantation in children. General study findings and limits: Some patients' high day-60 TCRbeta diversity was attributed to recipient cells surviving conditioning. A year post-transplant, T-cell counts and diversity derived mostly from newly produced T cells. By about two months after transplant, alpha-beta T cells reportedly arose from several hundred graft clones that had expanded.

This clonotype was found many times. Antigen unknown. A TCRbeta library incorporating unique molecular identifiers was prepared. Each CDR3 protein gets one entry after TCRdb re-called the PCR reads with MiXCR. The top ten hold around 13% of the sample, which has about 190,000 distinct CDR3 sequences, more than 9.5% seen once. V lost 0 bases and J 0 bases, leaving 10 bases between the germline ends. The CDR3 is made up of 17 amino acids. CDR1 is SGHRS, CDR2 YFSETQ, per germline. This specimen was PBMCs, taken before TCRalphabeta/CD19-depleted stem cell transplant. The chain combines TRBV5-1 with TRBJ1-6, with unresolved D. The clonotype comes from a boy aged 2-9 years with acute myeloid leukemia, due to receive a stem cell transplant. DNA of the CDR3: TGCGCCAGCAGCTTGGACCCGGGGAACTCCTATAATTCACCCCTCCACTTT. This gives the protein CASSLDPGNSYNSPLHF.